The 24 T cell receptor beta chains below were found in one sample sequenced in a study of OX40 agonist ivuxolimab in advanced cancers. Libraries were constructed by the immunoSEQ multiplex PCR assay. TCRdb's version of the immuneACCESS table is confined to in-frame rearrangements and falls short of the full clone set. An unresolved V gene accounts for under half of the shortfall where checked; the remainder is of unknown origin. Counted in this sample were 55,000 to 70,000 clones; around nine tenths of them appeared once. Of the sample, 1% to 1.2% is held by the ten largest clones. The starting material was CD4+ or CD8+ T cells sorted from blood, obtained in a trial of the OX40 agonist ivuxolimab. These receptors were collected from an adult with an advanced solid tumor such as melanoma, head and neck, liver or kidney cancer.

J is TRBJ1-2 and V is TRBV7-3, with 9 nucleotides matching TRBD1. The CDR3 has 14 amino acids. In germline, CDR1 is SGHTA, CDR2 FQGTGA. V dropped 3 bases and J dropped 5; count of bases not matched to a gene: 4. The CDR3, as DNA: TGTGCCAGCAGCTTGGAAGGGACAGGGTATGGCTACACCTTC. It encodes CASSLEGTGYGYTF.

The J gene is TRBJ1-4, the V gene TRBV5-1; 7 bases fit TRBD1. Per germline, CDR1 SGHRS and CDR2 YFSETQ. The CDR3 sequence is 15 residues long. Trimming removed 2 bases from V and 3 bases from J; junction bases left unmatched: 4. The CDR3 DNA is TGCGCCAGCAGCTTACAGGGGTGGGCTAATGAAAAACTGTTTTTT. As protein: CASSLQGWANEKLFF. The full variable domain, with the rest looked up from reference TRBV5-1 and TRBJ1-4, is KAGVTQTPRYLIKTRGQQVTLSCSPISGHRSVSWYQQTPGQGLQFLFEYFSETQRNKGNFPGRFSGRQFSNSRSEMNVSTLELGDSALYLCASSLQGWANEKLFFGSGTQLSVL.

The CDR3 is CASSEKGLNTEAFF. For the CDR3, the DNA is TGTGCCAGCAGTGAAAAGGGCCTGAACACTGAAGCTTTCTTT. The chain links TRBV6-1 to TRBJ1-1; the D is unclear. Germline V CDR1 and CDR2: MNHNS, SASEGT. Between the trimmed V and J ends, which lost 2 bases and 0 bases, there was a span of 7 bases. The CDR3 runs to 14 residues.

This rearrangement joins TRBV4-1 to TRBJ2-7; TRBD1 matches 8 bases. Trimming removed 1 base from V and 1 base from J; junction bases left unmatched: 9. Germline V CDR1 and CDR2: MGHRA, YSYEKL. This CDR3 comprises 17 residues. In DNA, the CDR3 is TGCGCCAGCAGCCAAGTCCCGGACAGGGCCTCTTCCTACGAGCAGTACTTC. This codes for CASSQVPDRASSYEQYF.

Written as DNA, the CDR3 is TGTGCCAGCAGCCAGGCTAGCGGGGGGGCCTACAATGAGCAGTTCTTC. Protein product: CASSQASGGAYNEQFF. The chain is built from TRBV7-9 and TRBJ2-1; TRBD2 matches at 12 bases. The germline V gene has CDR1 SEHNR and CDR2 FQNEAQ (reference sequence). This CDR3 is 16 amino acids long. Trimming cost V 5 bases and J 2 bases; bases outside gene matches: 4.

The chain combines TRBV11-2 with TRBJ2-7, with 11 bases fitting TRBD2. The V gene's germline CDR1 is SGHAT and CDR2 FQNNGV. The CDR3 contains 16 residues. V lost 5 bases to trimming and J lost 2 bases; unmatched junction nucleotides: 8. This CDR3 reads CASSTAGTSGTYEQYF. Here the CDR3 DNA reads TGTGCCAGCAGCACCGCCGGGACTAGCGGAACCTACGAGCAGTACTTC.

DNA for the CDR3: TGCGCCAGCAGCTTGGGAGGGACAGGGTCGATCGAGCAGTACTTC. This sequence encodes CASSLGGTGSIEQYF. The rearrangement uses TRBV5-1 and TRBJ2-7; TRBD1 aligns across 9 bases. Germline CDR1 is SGHRS and CDR2 is YFSETQ. This CDR3 region has 15 residues. V trimming: 0 bases; J trimming: 6 bases; junction bases outside the gene matches: 7.

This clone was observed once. CDR3 in DNA: TGCGCCAGCAGCGACCCCCGGGACGATGGAAACACCATATATTTT. Encoded protein: CASSDPRDDGNTIYF. The rearrangement joins TRBV4-1 to TRBJ1-3; a possible D gene is TRBD1 (5 bases). V was trimmed by 5 bases and J by 3 bases, leaving 14 bases between them. CDR1 is MGHRA and CDR2 is YSYEKL in the germline V gene. This CDR3 has 15 amino acids.

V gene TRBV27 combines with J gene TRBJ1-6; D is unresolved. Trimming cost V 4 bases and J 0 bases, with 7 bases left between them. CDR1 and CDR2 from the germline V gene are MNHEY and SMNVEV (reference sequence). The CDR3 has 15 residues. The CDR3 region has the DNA TGTGCCAGCAGTTCGGGGAGCTCCTATAATTCACCCCTCCACTTT. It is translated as CASSSGSSYNSPLHF.

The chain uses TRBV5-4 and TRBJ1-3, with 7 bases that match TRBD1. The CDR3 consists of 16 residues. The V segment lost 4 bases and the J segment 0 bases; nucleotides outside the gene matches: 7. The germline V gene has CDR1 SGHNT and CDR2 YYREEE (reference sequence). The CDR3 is CASSRDRPNSGNTIYF. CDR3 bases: TGTGCCAGCAGCCGGGACAGACCTAACTCTGGAAACACCATATATTTT. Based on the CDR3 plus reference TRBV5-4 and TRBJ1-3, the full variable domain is ETGVTQSPTHLIKTRGQQVTLRCSSQSGHNTVSWYQQALGQGPQFIFQYYREEENGRGNFPPRFSGLQFPNYSSELNVNALELDDSALYLCASSRDRPNSGNTIYFGEGSWLTVV.

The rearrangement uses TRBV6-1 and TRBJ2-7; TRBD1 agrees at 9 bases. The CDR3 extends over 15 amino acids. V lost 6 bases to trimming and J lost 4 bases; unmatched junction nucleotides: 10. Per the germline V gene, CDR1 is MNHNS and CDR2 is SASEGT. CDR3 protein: CASRRGGTGFYEQYF. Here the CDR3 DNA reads TGTGCCAGCAGGCGGGGCGGGACAGGGTTTTACGAGCAGTACTTC.

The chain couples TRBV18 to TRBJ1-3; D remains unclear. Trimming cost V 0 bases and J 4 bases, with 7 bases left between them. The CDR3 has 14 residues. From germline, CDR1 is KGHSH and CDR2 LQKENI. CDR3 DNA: TGTGCCAGCTCACCACCCGGGATAGGAAACACCATATATTTT. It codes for CASSPPGIGNTIYF.

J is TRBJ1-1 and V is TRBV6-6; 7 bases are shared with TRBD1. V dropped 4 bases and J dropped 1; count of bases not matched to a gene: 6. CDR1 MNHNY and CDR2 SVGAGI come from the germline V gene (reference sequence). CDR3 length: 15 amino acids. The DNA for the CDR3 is TGTGCCAGCAGTTCCACAGGGGCGGGGAACACTGAAGCTTTCTTT. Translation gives CASSSTGAGNTEAFF.

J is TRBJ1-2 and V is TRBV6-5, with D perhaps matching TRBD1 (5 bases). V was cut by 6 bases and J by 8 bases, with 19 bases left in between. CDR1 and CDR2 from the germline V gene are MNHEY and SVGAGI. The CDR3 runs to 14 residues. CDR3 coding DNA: TGTGCCAGCAGCCCCCGGGACCCCTTTTGGGGCTACACCTTC. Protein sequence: CASSPRDPFWGYTF.

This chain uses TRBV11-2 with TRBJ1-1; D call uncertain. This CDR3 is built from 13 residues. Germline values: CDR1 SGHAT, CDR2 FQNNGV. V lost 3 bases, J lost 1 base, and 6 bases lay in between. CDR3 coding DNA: TGTGCCAGCAGCTTGGGTTGGAACACTGAAGCTTTCTTT. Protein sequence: CASSLGWNTEAFF.

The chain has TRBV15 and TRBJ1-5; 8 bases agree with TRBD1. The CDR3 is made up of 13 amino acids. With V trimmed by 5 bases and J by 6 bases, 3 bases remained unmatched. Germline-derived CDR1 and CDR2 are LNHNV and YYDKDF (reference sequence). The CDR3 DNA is TGTGCCACCAGCCTGGACAGGGCTCAGCCCCAGCATTTT. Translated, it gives CATSLDRAQPQHF.

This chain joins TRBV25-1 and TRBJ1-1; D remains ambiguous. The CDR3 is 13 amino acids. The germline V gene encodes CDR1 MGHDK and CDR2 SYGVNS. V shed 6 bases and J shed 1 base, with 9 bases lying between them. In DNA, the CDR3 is TGTGCCAGCAGCGGAGTAGGGAACACTGAAGCTTTCTTT. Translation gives CASSGVGNTEAFF.

CDR3 in amino acids: CASSLVRGRGTEAFF. CDR3 sequence (DNA): TGTGCCAGCAGCTTAGTACGGGGAAGAGGAACTGAAGCTTTCTTT. The chain joins TRBV11-2 to TRBJ1-1; D is undetermined. The V gene's germline CDR1 is SGHAT and CDR2 FQNNGV. With 1 base removed from V and 5 bases from J, the gap between germline ends came to 14 bases. The CDR3 has 15 residues.

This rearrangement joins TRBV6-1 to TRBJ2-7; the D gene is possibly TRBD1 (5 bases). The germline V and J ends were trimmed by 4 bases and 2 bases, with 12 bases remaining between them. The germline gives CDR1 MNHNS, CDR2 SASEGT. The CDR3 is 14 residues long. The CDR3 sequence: CASSVNLGPYEQYF. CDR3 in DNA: TGTGCCAGCAGTGTTAATCTGGGGCCCTACGAGCAGTACTTC.

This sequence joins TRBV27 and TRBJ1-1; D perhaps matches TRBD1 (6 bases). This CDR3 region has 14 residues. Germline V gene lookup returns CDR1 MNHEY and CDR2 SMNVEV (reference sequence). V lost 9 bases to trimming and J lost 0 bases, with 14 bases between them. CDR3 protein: CAREQTGLNTEAFF. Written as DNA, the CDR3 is TGTGCCAGAGAACAGACAGGCTTGAACACTGAAGCTTTCTTT.

CDR3 sequence (DNA): TGTGCCAGCAGCTTAGAGACAGGGGGCGTCTATGGCTACACCTTC. This sequence encodes CASSLETGGVYGYTF. The V and J genes are TRBV7-6 and TRBJ1-2, with 10 bases that match TRBD1. V lost 1 base and J lost 4; bases outside the gene matches: 3. The CDR3 is 15 residues long. Per the germline V gene, CDR1 is SGHVS and CDR2 is FNYEAQ.

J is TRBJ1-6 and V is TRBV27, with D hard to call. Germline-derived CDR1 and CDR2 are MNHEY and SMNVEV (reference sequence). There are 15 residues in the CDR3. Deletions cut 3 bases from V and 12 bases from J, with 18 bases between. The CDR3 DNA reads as TGTGCCAGCAGTTTCTCCATACAGTTTAGTTTACCCCTCCACTTT. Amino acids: CASSFSIQFSLPLHF.

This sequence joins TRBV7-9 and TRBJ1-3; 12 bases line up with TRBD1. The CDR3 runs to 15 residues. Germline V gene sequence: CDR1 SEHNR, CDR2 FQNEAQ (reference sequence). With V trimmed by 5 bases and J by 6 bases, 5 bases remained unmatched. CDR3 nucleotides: TGTGCCAGCAGCCGGGACAGGGGGCTGCAAAACACCATATATTTT. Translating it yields CASSRDRGLQNTIYF.

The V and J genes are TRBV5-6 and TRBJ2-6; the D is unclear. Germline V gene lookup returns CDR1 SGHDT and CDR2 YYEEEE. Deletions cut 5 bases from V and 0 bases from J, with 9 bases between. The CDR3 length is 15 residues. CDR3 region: CASSIDLSGANVLTF. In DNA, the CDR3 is TGTGCCAGCAGTATCGACCTCTCTGGGGCCAACGTCCTGACTTTC. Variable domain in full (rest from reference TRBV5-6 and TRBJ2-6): DAGVTQSPTHLIKTRGQQVTLRCSPKSGHDTVSWYQQALGQGPQFIFQYYEEEERQRGNFPDRFSGHQFPNYSSELNVNALLLGDSALYLCASSIDLSGANVLTFGAGSRLTVL.